Each of the 24 T cell receptor beta chains below was sequenced from the same sample in a study of T cell responses to AZD1222 COVID-19 vaccine. Sequencing used immunoSEQ multiplex PCR; TCRdb keeps in-frame clones, though not all of them. This sample has approximately 100,000 clones, with approximately 87% found just once. The specimen was peripheral blood, collected on day 0 of AZD1222 vaccination. The receptors derive from an adult in good health.

This chain links TRBV9 with TRBJ2-5, with 12 nucleotides matching TRBD2. Per the germline V gene, CDR1 is SGDLS and CDR2 is YYNGEE. This CDR3 is 17 amino acids long. J gave up 3 bases and V 4 bases, and 10 bases lay outside the gene matches. CDR3 amino acids: CASSKGLAGQREETQYF. The CDR3 DNA sequence: TGTGCCAGCAGCAAAGGACTAGCGGGGCAAAGGGAAGAGACCCAGTACTTC.

A single count supports this clone. The chain uses TRBV6-2 or TRBV6-3 and TRBJ2-1; the match to TRBD2 covers 7 bases. Looked up from germline, CDR1 is MNHEY and CDR2 is SVGEGT. CDR3 length equals 15 residues. The V segment lost 5 bases and the J segment 3 bases; nucleotides outside the gene matches: 7. The CDR3 loop reads CASSREGGGYNEQFF. The CDR3 DNA reads TGTGCCAGCAGTCGCGAGGGCGGGGGCTACAATGAGCAGTTCTTC.

This clone was seen more than once but under ten times. The chain couples TRBV2 to TRBJ1-3; D gene uncertain. The ends were cut back, 6 bases at V and 3 bases at J, with 9 bases in the middle. The CDR3 is made up of 13 amino acids. The germline V gene has CDR1 SNHLY and CDR2 FYNNEI. DNA of the CDR3: TGTGCCAGCAGAGAGGTCGGTGGAAACACCATATATTTT. Its protein is CASREVGGNTIYF.

The V and J genes are TRBV3-1 (or the pseudogene TRBV3-2) and TRBJ2-1, with 7 bases fitting TRBD1. In germline, CDR1 is LGHDT, CDR2 YNNKEL (reference sequence). V trimming: 0 bases; J trimming: 6 bases; junction bases outside the gene matches: 2. CDR3 length: 14 residues. This CDR3 reads CASSQDAGGNEQFF. In DNA form, the CDR3 reads TGTGCCAGCAGCCAAGACGCAGGGGGCAATGAGCAGTTCTTC.

V gene TRBV5-5 combines with J gene TRBJ2-7; tentatively, D is TRBD1 or TRBD2 (7 bases each). V shed 2 bases and J shed 3 bases, with 15 bases lying between them. The CDR3 loop spans 15 amino acids. The germline gives CDR1 SGHKS, CDR2 YYEKEE (reference sequence). CDR3 loop: CASSFGQGGYYEQYF. CDR3 in DNA: TGTGCCAGCAGCTTCGGCCAGGGGGGGTACTACGAGCAGTACTTC.

The V gene is TRBV7-6, the J gene TRBJ2-7; the D gene is possibly TRBD2 (5 bases). The CDR3 runs 15 residues. V was clipped by 5 bases and J by 3 bases, with 17 bases between them. Looked up from germline, CDR1 is SGHVS and CDR2 is FNYEAQ. DNA of the CDR3: TGTGCCAGCAGCCCCAATGCCGGGAAATTCTACGAGCAGTACTTC. Translated: CASSPNAGKFYEQYF.

This chain links TRBV5-1 with TRBJ1-4; a weak D match, TRBD1 (5 bases). Germline V CDR1 and CDR2: SGHRS, YFSETQ. This CDR3 contains 15 residues. Trimming pared 5 bases from V and 0 bases from J, leaving 11 bases between. CDR3 nucleotides: TGCGCCAGCAGTGCTGCAGGGACAACTAATGAAAAACTGTTTTTT. Its protein product is CASSAAGTTNEKLFF.

The chain employs TRBV28 and TRBJ2-2; 9 nucleotides match TRBD2. There are 14 residues in the CDR3. V lost 8 bases and J lost 6; bases outside the gene matches: 7. The germline V gene has CDR1 MDHEN and CDR2 SYDVKM. DNA for the CDR3: TGTGCCAGCCGGAGCGGGGGGACGGCCGGGGAGCTGTTTTTT. As protein: CASRSGGTAGELFF.

This chain joins TRBV24-1 and TRBJ2-1, with 7 bases matching TRBD1. This CDR3 contains 15 residues. Germline V lookup: CDR1 KGHDR, CDR2 SFDVKD. V was clipped by 3 bases and J by 1 base; unmatched bases: 2. The CDR3 DNA sequence: TGTGCCACCAGTGATCGGGACAGTTCCTACAATGAGCAGTTCTTC. Translated, it gives CATSDRDSSYNEQFF.

Comment on this clone: Within the sample, other DNA sequences also encode this same CDR3. J is TRBJ1-1 and V is TRBV5-1, with 9 positions matching TRBD1. The CDR3 loop spans 14 amino acids. CDR1 is SGHRS, CDR2 YFSETQ, per germline. The V segment lost 3 bases and the J segment 1 base; nucleotides outside the gene matches: 1. Here the CDR3 reads CASSWGQGNTEAFF. In nucleotides, the CDR3 is TGCGCCAGCAGCTGGGGACAGGGGAACACTGAAGCTTTCTTT.

The chain has TRBV5-4 and TRBJ2-3, with 10 bases lining up with TRBD2. Trimming cost V 4 bases and J 4 bases; bases outside gene matches: 3. The CDR3 covers 14 residues. Germline-derived CDR1 and CDR2 are SGHNT and YYREEE (reference sequence). This chain's CDR3 is CASSPGLAADTQYF. CDR3 nucleotides: TGTGCCAGCAGCCCCGGACTAGCGGCAGATACGCAGTATTTT. Full variable domain (remainder filled in from reference TRBV5-4 and TRBJ2-3): ETGVTQSPTHLIKTRGQQVTLRCSSQSGHNTVSWYQQALGQGPQFIFQYYREEENGRGNFPPRFSGLQFPNYSSELNVNALELDDSALYLCASSPGLAADTQYFGPGTRLTVL.

This chain connects TRBV5-6 to TRBJ1-3, with D hard to call. The CDR3 consists of 15 residues. V dropped 4 bases and J dropped 4 bases, with 15 bases sitting between them. Germline V gene data show CDR1 as SGHDT and CDR2 as YYEEEE. CDR3 DNA sequence: TGTGCCAGCAGCACCCCCGGGGTGCGAGGAAACACCATATATTTT. It yields the protein CASSTPGVRGNTIYF.

The chain uses TRBV3-1 (or the pseudogene TRBV3-2) and TRBJ2-7; TRBD1 might be the D (6 bases). V shed 2 bases and J shed 3 bases, with 8 bases lying between them. Germline CDR1 reads LGHDT; CDR2 reads YNNKEL (reference sequence). The CDR3 extends over 13 amino acids. CDR3 bases: TGTGCCAGCAGCCAACAGGGGTACTACGAGCAGTACTTC. It specifies CASSQQGYYEQYF.

This chain links TRBV4-3 with TRBJ2-7; maybe TRBD1 (5 bases). Germline V gene lookup returns CDR1 LGHNA and CDR2 YSLEER. Between the trimmed V and J ends, which lost 4 bases and 0 bases, there was a span of 19 bases. The CDR3 covers 17 residues. CDR3: CASSRSVTGPSSYEQYF. The CDR3 bases are TGCGCCAGCAGCCGGTCTGTCACAGGCCCTAGCTCCTACGAGCAGTACTTC.

The chain combines TRBV7-7 with TRBJ2-1, with 15 positions matching TRBD2. The CDR3 has 16 residues. V lost 4 bases, J lost 9 bases, and 7 bases stayed unmatched. The germline gives CDR1 SSHAT, CDR2 FNYEAQ (reference sequence). The CDR3 nucleotides are TGTGCCAGCAGCTCAGGACTAGCGGGGGGGCTAGGTGAGCAGTTCTTC. The encoded protein is CASSSGLAGGLGEQFF.

The chain couples TRBV2 to TRBJ2-1; D is ambiguous. The CDR3 length is 14 residues. The germline V gene encodes CDR1 SNHLY and CDR2 FYNNEI. V dropped 7 bases and J dropped 6 bases, with 16 bases sitting between them. The CDR3 nucleotides are TGTGCCAGCACCCCAGGTCATGCAGCCAATGAGCAGTTCTTC. This translates into CASTPGHAANEQFF.

The V gene is TRBV7-8, the J gene TRBJ2-6; tentative D call: TRBD1 (5 bases). This CDR3 region has 16 residues. Trimming removed 5 bases at V and 2 bases at J, with 13 bases between. Germline values: CDR1 SGHVS, CDR2 FQNEAQ. The CDR3, as DNA: TGTGCCAGCAGCATGCGAACAGGAGCTGGGGCCAACGTCCTGACTTTC. Its translation: CASSMRTGAGANVLTF.

This rearrangement joins TRBV7-6 to TRBJ1-2, with 9 bases that match TRBD1. Germline V lookup: CDR1 SGHVS, CDR2 FNYEAQ. J gave up 6 bases and V 4 bases, and 9 bases lay outside the gene matches. The CDR3 consists of 15 residues. CDR3 in DNA: TGTGCCAGCAGCTCCCTCGGGACAGGGCCTCATGGCTACACCTTC. As protein: CASSSLGTGPHGYTF.

This chain joins TRBV5-5 and TRBJ1-4; the D is unclear. The CDR3 runs 13 residues. V lost 1 base to trimming and J lost 8 bases, with 9 bases between them. Germline assignment: CDR1 SGHKS and CDR2 YYEKEE (reference sequence). CDR3 bases: TGTGCCAGCAGCTTGACGGCGGGCGAAAAACTGTTTTTT. It yields the protein CASSLTAGEKLFF.

This clone was detected only once. The CDR3 DNA sequence: TGTGCCAGCATTGGGCAGCTGAACACTGAAGCTTTCTTT. As protein: CASIGQLNTEAFF. The chain uses TRBV2 and TRBJ1-1; no firm D call. CDR3 size: 13 residues. Per the germline V gene, CDR1 is SNHLY and CDR2 is FYNNEI. The V gene lost 7 bases and the J gene lost 0 bases, with 9 bases spanning the gap.

The chain joins TRBV6-4 to TRBJ1-2, with a possible D match to TRBD1 (6 bases). The germline gives CDR1 MRHNA, CDR2 SNTAGT. This CDR3 spans 14 amino acids. Trimming removed 4 bases at V and 4 bases at J, with 13 bases between. This CDR3 reads CASSAGGSAYGYTF. Here the CDR3 DNA reads TGTGCCAGCAGTGCGGGGGGCTCGGCCTATGGCTACACCTTC.

The chain uses TRBV4-2 and TRBJ2-7, with D perhaps matching TRBD1 or TRBD2 (6 bases each). Germline CDR1 LGHNA, CDR2 YNFKEQ. This CDR3 is built from 16 residues. Trimming shortened V by 0 bases and J by 1 base, and 13 bases separated the two germline ends. CDR3 residues: CASSQEGGEWSYEQYF. Here the CDR3 DNA reads TGTGCCAGCAGCCAAGAGGGGGGCGAATGGTCCTACGAGCAGTACTTC.

This clone showed up just once. V gene TRBV6-5 combines with J gene TRBJ2-6; 7 bases are shared with TRBD1. Germline lookup yields CDR1 MNHEY and CDR2 SVGAGI. The CDR3 has 15 residues. V gave up 6 bases and J gave up 4 bases; unmatched junction bases: 6. The CDR3 here is CASRVTGAGANVLTF. The DNA for the CDR3 is TGTGCCAGCAGGGTAACAGGGGCAGGGGCCAACGTCCTGACTTTC.

The rearrangement links TRBV6-2 or TRBV6-3 to TRBJ1-3, with a possible D match to TRBD1 (5 bases). V was pared by 5 bases and J by 4 bases, with 18 bases between. This CDR3 spans 16 amino acids. CDR1 MNHEY and CDR2 SVGEGT come from the germline V gene. The CDR3 region has the DNA TGTGCCAGCAGTCTCTTTAGGGGCTCGTCGGGAAACACCATATATTTT. Its translation: CASSLFRGSSGNTIYF.